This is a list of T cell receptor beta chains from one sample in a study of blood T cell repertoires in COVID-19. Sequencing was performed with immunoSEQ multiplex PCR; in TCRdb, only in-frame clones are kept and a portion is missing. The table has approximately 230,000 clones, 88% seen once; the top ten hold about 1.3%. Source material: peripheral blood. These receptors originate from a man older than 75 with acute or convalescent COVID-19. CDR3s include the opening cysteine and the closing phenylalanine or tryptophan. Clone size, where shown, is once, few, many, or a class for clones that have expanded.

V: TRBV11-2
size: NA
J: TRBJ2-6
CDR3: CASTQRGGSGANVLTF

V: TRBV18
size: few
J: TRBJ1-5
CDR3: CASSPIPGSNQPHHF

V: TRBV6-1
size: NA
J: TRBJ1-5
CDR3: CAIGQTGNQPQHF

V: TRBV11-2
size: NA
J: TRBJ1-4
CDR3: CASSSPDSATNEKLFF

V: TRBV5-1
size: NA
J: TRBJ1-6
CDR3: CASSPKPRDNSPLHF

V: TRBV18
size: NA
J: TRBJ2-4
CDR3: CASSAQVAKNIQYF

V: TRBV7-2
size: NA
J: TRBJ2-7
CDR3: CASSPTATSYEQYF

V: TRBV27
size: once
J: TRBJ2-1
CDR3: CATAMGRLAGGLFYNEQFF

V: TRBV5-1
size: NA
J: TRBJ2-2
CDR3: CASTLGYPGELFF

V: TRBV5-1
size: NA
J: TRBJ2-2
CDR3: CASSLGASTGELFF

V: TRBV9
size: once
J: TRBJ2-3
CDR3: CASSVGLGSSGGRDTQYF

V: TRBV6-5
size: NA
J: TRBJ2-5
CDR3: CASSYSWTGDVFQYF

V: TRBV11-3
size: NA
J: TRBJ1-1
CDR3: CASSPGRGRQNTEAFF

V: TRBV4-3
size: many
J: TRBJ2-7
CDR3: CASSQDQGFSYEQYF

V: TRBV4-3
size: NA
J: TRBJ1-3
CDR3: CASSQGQGAIGNTIYF

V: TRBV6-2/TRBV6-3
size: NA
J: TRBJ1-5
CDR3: CASSYFGQGSNQPQHF

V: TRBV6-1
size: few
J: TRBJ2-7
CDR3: CASSESGGQGQYF

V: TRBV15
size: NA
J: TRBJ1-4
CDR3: CATSRVGATNEKLFF

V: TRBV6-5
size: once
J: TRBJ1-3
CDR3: CASSYSDWTTGNTIYF

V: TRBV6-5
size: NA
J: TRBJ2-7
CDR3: CASSMGLALEQYF